Included here is one T cell receptor beta chain sequence, with context. The data belong to a study of blood T cell repertoires in COVID-19. The method was immunoSEQ multiplex PCR; TCRdb's version includes in-frame clones alone and lacks a portion of them. The sample has 150,000 to 200,000 clones; around four fifths are singletons. The sample consisted of peripheral blood. The clonotype comes from a woman of 80 years or more with acute or convalescent COVID-19.

In nucleotides, the CDR3 is TGTGCCTGGAGTCAGGACACCGGGGAGCTGTTTTTT. Its translation: CAWSQDTGELFF. This chain links TRBV30 with TRBJ2-2; D is ambiguous. Deletions cut 2 bases from V and 3 bases from J, with 4 bases between. The CDR3 covers 12 residues. The V gene's germline CDR1 is GTSNPN and CDR2 SVGIG (reference sequence).